Listed below are T cell receptor beta chains from one sample, sequenced in a study of T-cell memory formation after mild COVID-19. MiXCR was run by TCRdb on the 5' RACE reads, yielding one entry per CDR3 protein. The sample shows 90,000 to 120,000 distinct CDR3 sequences, 15% to 20% of them seen only once. The specimen was PBMCs or a T cell subset sorted from them (not recorded which). These receptors originate from a man aged 18-30 years who had mild COVID-19 (a few samples of this study predate the infection). Cell type and time point are not known. CDR3s include the opening cysteine and the closing phenylalanine or tryptophan. Each record gives: J gene, V gene, D gene, clone size, CDR3 DNA, CDR3 protein. D genes are given only for firm matches. Clone size appears in some rows only: once, few, many, or a class for an expanded clone.

>TRBJ1-1|TRBV7-2|-|few
TGTGCCAGCAGCTTAGTTGTCACAACGGGTCCGGGGACTGAAGCTTTCTTT
CASSLVVTTGPGTEAFF
>TRBJ1-4|TRBV12-3/TRBV12-4|-|-
TGTGCCAGCAGTTATGGCGACCGAGCTAATGAAAAACTGTTTTTT
CASSYGDRANEKLFF
>TRBJ1-2|TRBV7-8|-|few
TGTGCCAGCAGTCGCGCGTCAGTGGAAGGCTACACCTTC
CASSRASVEGYTF
>TRBJ2-3|TRBV27|-|many
TGTGCCAGCAGTTTACTAGGCGGAACTAGCACAGATACGCAGTATTTT
CASSLLGGTSTDTQYF
>TRBJ2-3|TRBV4-3|-|-
TGCGCCAGCAGCCAAGACAGCAGAGCGGATACGCAGTATTTT
CASSQDSRADTQYF
>TRBJ2-2|TRBV10-3|TRBD2|-
TGTGCCATCACCACGATAGCGGGGAACACCGGGGAGCTGTTTTTT
CAITTIAGNTGELFF
>TRBJ1-1|TRBV12-3/TRBV12-4|-|-
TGTGCCAGCAGCCCGTACGGGGAAGCTTTCTTT
CASSPYGEAFF
>TRBJ2-3|TRBV24-1|-|few
TGTGCCACCAGTGACCCACGGGGAGCAGATACGCAGTATTTT
CATSDPRGADTQYF
>TRBJ2-3|TRBV9|TRBD1|few
TGTGCCAGCAGCGTAGAGAGGGGGCGTAGCACAGATACGCAGTATTTT
CASSVERGRSTDTQYF
>TRBJ2-1|TRBV11-2|-|few
TGTGCCAGCAGCTCCCTAAGGCAGACCGACAATGAGCAGTTCTTC
CASSSLRQTDNEQFF
>TRBJ2-2|TRBV4-2|-|-
TGTGCCAGCAGCCAAGATCCTCGGCGGAACACCGGGGAGCTGTTTTTT
CASSQDPRRNTGELFF
>TRBJ1-1|TRBV5-1|TRBD1|many
TGCGCCAGCAGCTTAGAGGGGGCCCCTGAAGCTTTCTTT
CASSLEGAPEAFF
>TRBJ2-4|TRBV20-1|TRBD1|-
TGCAGTGCTAGAGATTTTCGACAGGGGGGAAACATTCAGTACTTC
CSARDFRQGGNIQYF
>TRBJ2-3|TRBV7-2|-|-
TGTGCCAGCAGCTTACGTGGGGACTTACGCACAGATACGCAGTATTTT
CASSLRGDLRTDTQYF
>TRBJ2-7|TRBV18|TRBD1|-
TGTGCCAGCTCACCCGCCCGGGGGACAGGGATCGACGAGCAGTACTTC
CASSPARGTGIDEQYF
>TRBJ2-2|TRBV12-3/TRBV12-4|-|-
TGTGCCAGCAGTACCCGTATCGTGGACCGGGAGCTGTTTTTT
CASSTRIVDRELFF
>TRBJ2-3|TRBV3-1|-|-
TGTGCCAGCGTCTTCAAAAAGGGTATCGCACCAGATACGCAGTATTTT
CASVFKKGIAPDTQYF
>TRBJ1-6|TRBV20-1|TRBD1|-
TGCAGTGCCCCCCAAGACAGGGATAATTCACCCCTCCACTTT
CSAPQDRDNSPLHF
>TRBJ2-1|TRBV20-1|-|many
TGCAGTGCAAGAGTCTCGGCAGGAGCTGAGCAGTTCTTC
CSARVSAGAEQFF
>TRBJ2-5|TRBV5-1|TRBD1|few
TGCGCCAGCAGCTCGGAACAGGGGGCCCGAGAGACCCAGTACTTC
CASSSEQGARETQYF
>TRBJ2-5|TRBV7-9|-|-
TGTGCCAGCAGCTTAGGTAGCTCGTTAGAGACCCAGTACTTC
CASSLGSSLETQYF
>TRBJ2-1|TRBV19|-|-
TGTGCCAGTAGACTAGCCCGTGGTGAGCAGTTCTTC
CASRLARGEQFF
>TRBJ1-2|TRBV5-1|-|few
TGCGCCAGCACGACACCTCCCTATGGCTACACCTTC
CASTTPPYGYTF
>TRBJ1-2|TRBV4-2|-|few
TGTGCCAGCAGCCCTTCGACAGGAGATGACTATGGCTACACCTTC
CASSPSTGDDYGYTF
>TRBJ2-5|TRBV5-8|TRBD2|few
TGTGCCAGCAGCCTACTAGCGGGGGGAGAGACCCAGTACTTC
CASSLLAGGETQYF
>TRBJ2-2|TRBV5-4|-|-
TGTGCCAGCAGCTTGGAGGTGGACAGAGGGGAGCTGTTTTTT
CASSLEVDRGELFF
>TRBJ2-3|TRBV7-3|-|-
TGTGCCAGCAGTAAGGGGCAGGGGGATACGCAGTATTTT
CASSKGQGDTQYF
>TRBJ2-5|TRBV5-4|-|-
TGTGCCAGCAGCGGAGCCACGGACTACGGGGAGACCCAGTACTTC
CASSGATDYGETQYF
>TRBJ2-7|TRBV18|-|-
TGTGCCAGCTCACCGTTGGACCCACTGGGGGAGCAGTACTTC
CASSPLDPLGEQYF
>TRBJ1-5|TRBV4-1|-|few
TGCGCCAGCAGCACCTCTCCAGGAGGGCCCCAGCATTTT
CASSTSPGGPQHF
>TRBJ2-3|TRBV5-1|-|-
TGCGCCAGCAGCTTACAGGGAGCAGATACGCAGTATTTT
CASSLQGADTQYF
>TRBJ2-3|TRBV9|TRBD2|few
TGTGCCAGCAGCGTCCAACTAGCGGGGGGGCAGGATACGCAGTATTTT
CASSVQLAGGQDTQYF
>TRBJ2-2|TRBV4-2|-|few
TGTGCCAGCAGCCAAGAAATAGGCGCGAACACCGGGGAGCTGTTTTTT
CASSQEIGANTGELFF